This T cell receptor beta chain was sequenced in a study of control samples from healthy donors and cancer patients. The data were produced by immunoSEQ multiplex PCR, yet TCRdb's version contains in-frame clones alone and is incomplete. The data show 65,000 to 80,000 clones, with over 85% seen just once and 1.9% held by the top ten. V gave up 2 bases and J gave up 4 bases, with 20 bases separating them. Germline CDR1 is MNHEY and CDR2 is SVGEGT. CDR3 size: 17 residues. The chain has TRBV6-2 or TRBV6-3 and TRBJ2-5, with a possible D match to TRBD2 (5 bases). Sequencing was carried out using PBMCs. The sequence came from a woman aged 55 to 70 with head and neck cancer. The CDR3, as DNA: TGTGCCAGCAGTTACGGCCCCGTGGGCGTGAGCGGAGAGACCCAGTACTTC. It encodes CASSYGPVGVSGETQYF.